What follows is one T cell receptor (beta chain) and its context. The target antigen is unknown. The PCR used 60 Vbeta and 13 Jbeta primers. Clones were sequenced by immunoSEQ multiplex PCR, and TCRdb holds only the in-frame ones, with some missing. The sample has some 150,000 clones, 60% to 80% seen once. The V and J ends lost 6 bases and 6 bases, in that order; junction bases with no gene match: 4. Germline values: CDR1 SQVTM, CDR2 ANQGSEA. The CDR3 consists of 12 residues. The data stem from a study of cytomegalovirus exposure and HLA in healthy donors. Study-level findings and limits: The listing of roughly 160 TCR beta chains classed them as cytomegalovirus-associated.

The J gene is TRBJ1-4, the V gene TRBV29-1, with 7 bases lining up with TRBD1. The source of this sequence is a man aged 35 to 55 in good health and CMV-seropositive. Sequenced input: PBMCs. CDR3 coding DNA: TGCAGCGTCGTCACAGGGGATGAAAAACTGTTTTTT. It codes for CSVVTGDEKLFF.